The 8 T cell receptor beta chains listed next were all sequenced from one sample in a study of T cells in Graves' hyperthyroidism and ophthalmopathy. Amplification targeted TCR beta CDR3 regions from RNA transcripts. Researchers ran a first-round RT-PCR on the TCR CDR3 using the HTBI primer set. One entry per CDR3 protein results from TCRdb running MiXCR on the multiplex PCR reads. The data hold 660,000 or so distinct CDR3 sequences, with 45% observed a single time. The sequenced sample consisted of peripheral blood or thyroid tissue (not recorded which). The receptors were sampled from an adult man with Graves' disease, either hyperthyroidism or ophthalmopathy (not recorded which).

The chain uses TRBV11-1 and TRBJ1-2; 8 bases map to TRBD1. V lost 0 bases to trimming and J lost 6 bases; unmatched junction nucleotides: 3. CDR1 is SGHAT, CDR2 FQDESV, per germline (reference sequence). This CDR3 is 14 amino acids long. The CDR3 loop is CASSLARDRHGYTF. The CDR3 bases are TGTGCCAGCAGCTTAGCGAGGGACAGGCATGGCTACACCTTC.

This rearrangement joins TRBV7-6 to TRBJ2-5; 10 nucleotides agree with TRBD2. Trimming took 4 bases from V and 3 from J; bases not matched to a gene: 14. CDR1 is SGHVS, CDR2 FNYEAQ, per germline. The CDR3 contains 18 residues. The CDR3 is CASSSPRSGGAREETQYF. CDR3 in DNA: TGTGCCAGCAGCTCCCCCCGGAGCGGGGGGGCCAGGGAAGAGACCCAGTACTTC. Full variable domain (rest looked up from reference TRBV7-6 and TRBJ2-5): GAGVSQSPRYKVTKRGQDVALRCDPISGHVSLYWYRQALGQGPEFLTYFNYEAQQDKSGLPNDRFSAERPEGSISTLTIQRTEQRDSAMYRCASSSPRSGGAREETQYFGPGTRLLVL.

The rearrangement uses TRBV20-1 and TRBJ1-5, with D possibly being TRBD1 (5 bases). Between the trimmed V and J ends, which lost 0 bases and 4 bases, there was a span of 10 bases. The CDR3 has 14 residues. The germline gives CDR1 DFQATT, CDR2 SNEGSKA (reference sequence). CDR3 region: CSARDTGGNQPQHF. As DNA, the CDR3 is TGCAGTGCTAGAGATACGGGGGGAAATCAGCCCCAGCATTTT.

Ten or more counts support this clonotype. This chain joins TRBV9 and TRBJ2-7, with TRBD1 matching 8 bases. Trimming took 4 bases from V and 3 from J; bases not matched to a gene: 6. Germline CDR1 is SGDLS and CDR2 is YYNGEE. The CDR3 is made up of 14 amino acids. The CDR3 sequence is CASSPWTGNYEQYF. The CDR3 coding sequence is TGTGCCAGCAGCCCCTGGACAGGGAACTACGAGCAGTACTTC.

This clonotype came up a few times. This chain uses TRBV19 with TRBJ1-5, with 10 bases aligning to TRBD1. The CDR3 spans 16 residues. In germline, CDR1 is LNHDA, CDR2 SQIVND (reference sequence). V shed 7 bases, J shed 4 bases, and the junction held 10 bases outside the gene matches. In DNA, the CDR3 is TGTGCCAGTACCTCAGGTTGGGACAGGGGTAATCAGCCCCAGCATTTT. Translating gives CASTSGWDRGNQPQHF.

This clonotype was recorded many times. This chain connects TRBV15 to TRBJ1-5, with no clear D. CDR3 length: 15 amino acids. Germline V gene lookup returns CDR1 LNHNV and CDR2 YYDKDF (reference sequence). Between the trimmed V and J ends, which lost 4 bases and 5 bases, there was a span of 15 bases. The CDR3 reads CATSTLPAGDQPQHF. The CDR3 DNA follows: TGTGCCACCAGCACTCTACCGGCCGGGGATCAGCCCCAGCATTTT.

The J gene is TRBJ1-4, the V gene TRBV7-2, with D maybe TRBD1 (5 bases). Germline V CDR1 and CDR2: SGHTA, FQGNSA. The V end was cut by 7 bases, the J end by 14 bases, with 20 bases between. This CDR3 has 13 amino acids. For the CDR3, the DNA is TGTGCCAGCACCAACCGGGGGGGTCGAGGGCTGTTTTTT. Residues: CASTNRGGRGLFF.

As DNA, the CDR3 is TGTGCCAGCAGTTTCGGACAGGGGCGTCATGTCTATGGCTACACCTTC. Protein sequence: CASSFGQGRHVYGYTF. The chain employs TRBV6-5 and TRBJ1-2; 9 bases are a match to TRBD1. CDR3 length: 16 amino acids. Per the germline V gene, CDR1 is MNHEY and CDR2 is SVGAGI. With V trimmed by 4 bases and J by 4 bases, 10 bases remained unmatched.